Presented here are 14 T cell receptor beta chains from one specimen sequenced in a study of blood T cell repertoires in COVID-19. TCRdb's table, derived via immunoSEQ multiplex PCR, lists solely in-frame clones and lacks some. Among roughly 220,000 clones listed, approximately 80% were seen once. Sequencing used peripheral blood. Source of these receptors: a young man with active or convalescent COVID-19.

In this sample, this clone turned up a few times. The chain employs TRBV27 and TRBJ1-1; the D is unclear. Trimming cost V 1 base and J 0 bases, with 12 bases left between them. CDR1 and CDR2 from the germline V gene are MNHEY and SMNVEV (reference sequence). CDR3 length equals 16 residues. DNA of the CDR3: TGTGCCAGCAGTTTATTGGGCAGGTCTATGAACACTGAAGCTTTCTTT. It codes for CASSLLGRSMNTEAFF.

The chain joins TRBV1 to TRBJ1-2; TRBD1, as called in the table, went unchecked against the DNA. TRBV1 is noted as a pseudogene. CDR3 length: 14 residues. CDR3 loop: CTSSQDRQGGGYTF. CDR3 coding DNA: TGCACCAGCAGCCAAGATCGACAGGGGGGCGGCTACACCTTC.

V is TRBV28 and J is TRBJ1-5; D gene unclear. CDR1 is MDHEN, CDR2 SYDVKM, per germline. The length of the CDR3 is 19 residues. V was cut by 3 bases and J by 0 bases, with 21 bases left in between. The CDR3 spells CASSFGPGKFGYSNQPQHF. In DNA, the CDR3 is TGTGCCAGCAGTTTTGGCCCCGGGAAGTTTGGGTATAGCAATCAGCCCCAGCATTTT.

This CDR3 is CASSEARGYEQYF. The CDR3 DNA reads TGTGCCAGCAGTGAAGCTAGGGGATACGAGCAGTACTTC. V gene TRBV2 combines with J gene TRBJ2-7; D perhaps matches TRBD1 (5 bases). V gave up 0 bases and J gave up 4 bases, with 7 bases separating them. Germline loops: CDR1 SNHLY, CDR2 FYNNEI. CDR3 length: 13 amino acids.

The chain has TRBV18 and TRBJ1-2; no clear D gene. Germline V lookup: CDR1 KGHSH, CDR2 LQKENI. The V gene lost 6 bases and the J gene lost 0 bases, with 2 bases spanning the gap. This CDR3 spans 11 amino acids. The DNA of the CDR3 is TGTGCCAGCTCCGCTAACTATGGCTACACCTTC. Its translation is CASSANYGYTF.

This chain joins TRBV27 and TRBJ1-6, with D perhaps TRBD1 (5 bases). Germline V CDR1 and CDR2: MNHEY, SMNVEV (reference sequence). V was pared by 5 bases and J by 2 bases, with 13 bases between. The CDR3 has 16 residues. CDR3 in DNA: TGTGCCAGCAGTCCGAAACAGGTCCCCTATAATTCACCCCTCCACTTT. Protein product: CASSPKQVPYNSPLHF.

With regard to this clone: The same CDR3 arises from other DNA sequences in this sample as well. The chain links TRBV9 to TRBJ2-2; no reliable D call. The germline CDR1 and CDR2 sequences are SGDLS and YYNGEE. This CDR3 spans 12 amino acids. Trimming removed 2 bases at V and 6 bases at J, with 5 bases between. CDR3: CASSVAAGELFF. Here the CDR3 DNA reads TGTGCCAGCAGCGTGGCCGCCGGGGAGCTGTTTTTT.

The chain links TRBV28 to TRBJ1-3, with 9 bases identical to TRBD1. V was clipped by 2 bases and J by 3 bases; unmatched bases: 8. The germline V gene has CDR1 MDHEN and CDR2 SYDVKM. There are 17 residues in the CDR3. The CDR3 loop is CASSLHPTGGLGNTIYF. In nucleotides, the CDR3 is TGTGCCAGCAGTTTACATCCCACAGGGGGCCTTGGAAACACCATATATTTT.

V is TRBV2 and J is TRBJ1-1; 7 positions agree with TRBD1. The CDR3 length is 14 residues. Germline CDR1 and CDR2: SNHLY and FYNNEI. J gave up 0 bases and V 6 bases, and 4 bases lay outside the gene matches. CDR3 DNA sequence: TGTGCCAGCAGGGTACAGGGGATGAACACTGAAGCTTTCTTT. This translates into CASRVQGMNTEAFF.

The chain joins TRBV4-3 to TRBJ2-7; TRBD2 might be the D (5 bases). V was shortened by 0 bases and J by 3 bases, with 12 bases between the two germline ends. The V gene's germline CDR1 is LGHNA and CDR2 YSLEER. The CDR3 has 15 residues. The CDR3 loop is CASSQDAGLIYEQYF. Here the CDR3 DNA reads TGCGCCAGCAGCCAAGATGCAGGACTGATCTACGAGCAGTACTTC.

This clone appeared once. The rearrangement links TRBV9 to TRBJ2-7; 8 bases agree with TRBD1. V lost 3 bases to trimming and J lost 2 bases; unmatched junction nucleotides: 7. Germline CDR1 is SGDLS and CDR2 is YYNGEE. This CDR3 region has 15 residues. CDR3 nucleotide sequence: TGTGCCAGCAGCGCTAGACAGGGGTCCCCCTACGAGCAGTACTTC. Its translation: CASSARQGSPYEQYF.

The V call is TRBV11-3, the J call TRBJ2-1, with 10 positions matching TRBD1. The V segment lost 5 bases and the J segment 4 bases; nucleotides outside the gene matches: 8. Germline assignment: CDR1 SGHNT and CDR2 YENEEA. This CDR3 contains 16 residues. The DNA for the CDR3 is TGTGCCAGCAGCCCCCGACAGGGGGCCGAATACAATGAGCAGTTCTTC. Its protein is CASSPRQGAEYNEQFF.

This clone was recorded once. This sequence joins TRBV9 and TRBJ2-5; TRBD2 matches 7 bases. V was clipped by 0 bases and J by 1 base; unmatched bases: 3. The germline gives CDR1 SGDLS, CDR2 YYNGEE. CDR3 length: 15 amino acids. The CDR3 DNA reads as TGTGCCAGCAGCGTAGACGGGAGGACCCAAGAGACCCAGTACTTC. Its translation: CASSVDGRTQETQYF.

The chain carries TRBV18 and TRBJ2-1; TRBD2 agrees at 11 bases. V shed 0 bases, J shed 4 bases, and the junction held 5 bases outside the gene matches. Germline-derived CDR1 and CDR2 are KGHSH and LQKENI. CDR3 length: 17 residues. The CDR3 coding sequence is TGTGCCAGCTCACCACCTGGGCTAGCGGGGGGATACAATGAGCAGTTCTTC. It translates to CASSPPGLAGGYNEQFF.